These 27 T cell receptor beta chains were all obtained from the same sample, sequenced in a study of a mutant IDH1 vaccine in newly diagnosed glioma. For these receptors, no antigen is known. Time point described: week 35, safety follow-up. Every vaccination contained 300 ug of the mutant IDH1 20-mer peptide and was paired with topical imiquimod. The assay was immunoSEQ multiplex PCR, and TCRdb's table has in-frame clones only and misses some. This sample carries some 60,000 clones, around 85% of them seen once, and the ten largest clones take more than 1.5%. The sequences come from PBMCs, collected from a glioma patient whose treatment included an IDH1 peptide vaccine. The source is a man aged 40-50 years with glioma.

This clone showed up just once. The V and J genes are TRBV7-7 and TRBJ2-2; 8 bases map to TRBD2. Germline CDR1 SSHAT, CDR2 FNYEAQ (reference sequence). The CDR3 covers 13 residues. CDR3 amino acids: CAAGGGNTGELFF. As DNA, the CDR3 is TGTGCTGCGGGAGGTGGGAACACCGGGGAGCTGTTTTTT.

The chain employs TRBV6-4 and TRBJ2-1, with 8 bases matching TRBD1. The V segment lost 2 bases and the J segment 6 bases; nucleotides outside the gene matches: 9. This CDR3 is built from 16 residues. Germline CDR1 MRHNA, CDR2 SNTAGT. The DNA for the CDR3 is TGTGCCAGCAGTGACGAGGTGACAGGGGCGAGCAATGAGCAGTTCTTC. It yields the protein CASSDEVTGASNEQFF.

This clone turned up a few times. The chain uses TRBV4-3 and TRBJ2-3; the match to TRBD2 covers 7 bases. Unmatched junction bases numbered 16, after V lost 2 bases and J lost 8 bases. Looked up from germline, CDR1 is LGHNA and CDR2 is YSLEER. The CDR3 extends over 17 amino acids. The CDR3 region has the DNA TGCGCCAGCAGCCAAAATGCGGCGGGAGAAGGGTACGGTACGCAGTATTTT. This translates into CASSQNAAGEGYGTQYF.

The CDR3: CASSLTSGNTIYF. DNA for the CDR3: TGTGCCAGCAGTTTAACCTCTGGAAACACCATATATTTT. The chain joins TRBV27 to TRBJ1-3; no firm D call. The CDR3 extends over 13 amino acids. Trimming cost V 2 bases and J 0 bases, with 2 bases left between them. The germline CDR1 and CDR2 sequences are MNHEY and SMNVEV (reference sequence).

This clone has more than one count but fewer than ten. J is TRBJ1-1 and V is TRBV4-1, with D maybe TRBD1 (5 bases). Per germline, CDR1 MGHRA and CDR2 YSYEKL. This CDR3 has 15 residues. V was pared by 2 bases and J by 0 bases, with 10 bases between. In nucleotides, the CDR3 is TGCGCCAGCAGCCAATCGGGACTCATGAACACTGAAGCTTTCTTT. It is translated as CASSQSGLMNTEAFF.

This chain links TRBV9 with TRBJ1-2; D not certain. The germline V and J ends were trimmed by 6 bases and 0 bases, with 3 bases remaining between them. CDR1 SGDLS and CDR2 YYNGEE come from the germline V gene. The CDR3 has 11 amino acids. The CDR3 region has the DNA TGTGCCAGCAAGGCTAACTATGGCTACACCTTC. Translation gives CASKANYGYTF. Drawing the rest from reference TRBV9 and TRBJ1-2, the complete variable domain is DSGVTQTPKHLITATGQRVTLRCSPRSGDLSVYWYQQSLDQGLQFLIQYYNGEERAKGNILERFSAQQFPDLHSELNLSSLELGDSALYFCASKANYGYTFGSGTRLTVV.

CDR3 in amino acids: CASSGDRGPGNTIYF. The CDR3 DNA reads TGTGCCAGCAGTGGAGACAGGGGGCCTGGAAACACCATATATTTT. The J gene is TRBJ1-3, the V gene TRBV6-5, with TRBD1 matching 10 bases. The CDR3 length is 15 residues. V was pared by 5 bases and J by 2 bases, with 3 bases of the junction left unmatched. The germline V gene has CDR1 MNHEY and CDR2 SVGAGI.

The V call is TRBV27, the J call TRBJ2-5, with unresolved D. Trimming cost V 1 base and J 3 bases, with 6 bases left between them. The CDR3 has 13 amino acids. Germline CDR1 is MNHEY and CDR2 is SMNVEV (reference sequence). The DNA of the CDR3 is TGTGCCAGCAGTTTATTGGAGAAAGAGACCCAGTACTTC. Translated: CASSLLEKETQYF.

CDR3 sequence reads: CASSVGQSERGGYTF. The CDR3 nucleotides read TGTGCCAGCAGTGTCGGACAGAGTGAGCGCGGTGGCTACACCTTC. The rearrangement links TRBV25-1 to TRBJ1-2; D is possibly TRBD1 (6 bases). V was pared by 4 bases and J by 7 bases, with 19 bases between. Germline V gene lookup returns CDR1 MGHDK and CDR2 SYGVNS. The CDR3 loop spans 15 amino acids.

This chain's CDR3 is CASSPLGGTYEQYF. CDR3 DNA: TGTGCCAGCAGCCCTCTTGGGGGGACCTACGAGCAGTACTTC. V and J are TRBV6-5 and TRBJ2-7; a possible D gene is TRBD2 (6 bases). Trimming stripped 6 bases from V and 2 bases from J, with 14 bases between. CDR1 and CDR2 (germline): MNHEY, SVGAGI. The CDR3 has 14 residues.

The V gene is TRBV10-2, the J gene TRBJ2-1; D is ambiguous. Trimming shortened V by 0 bases and J by 2 bases, and 8 bases separated the two germline ends. The CDR3 is made up of 15 amino acids. CDR1 and CDR2 (germline): WSHSY, SAAADI. The CDR3 loop reads CASSESKWAYNEQFF. CDR3 DNA: TGCGCCAGCAGTGAGTCGAAATGGGCCTACAATGAGCAGTTCTTC.

This CDR3 is CASSRTDRGWASYNEQFF. In nucleotides, the CDR3 is TGTGCCAGTAGTAGGACGGACAGGGGTTGGGCTTCCTACAATGAGCAGTTCTTC. This chain uses TRBV19 with TRBJ2-1; 9 bases line up with TRBD1. The CDR3 runs to 18 residues. CDR1 is LNHDA and CDR2 is SQIVND in the germline V gene (reference sequence). V lost 4 bases, J lost 1 base, and 11 bases stayed unmatched.

CDR3 nucleotides: TGCAGCGTTGAAGGTCGGGGGAGGACCGCATACAATGAGCAGTTCTTC. The encoded protein is CSVEGRGRTAYNEQFF. The V call is TRBV29-1, the J call TRBJ2-1, with D possibly being TRBD2 (6 bases). CDR3 size: 16 residues. CDR1 is SQVTM and CDR2 is ANQGSEA in the germline V gene. Trimming took off 1 base at V and 4 bases at J, with 17 bases between the two ends.

CDR3 amino acids: CASSPQETQYF. The DNA of the CDR3 is TGTGCCAGCAGCCCGCAAGAGACCCAGTACTTC. This chain uses TRBV7-2 with TRBJ2-5, with unresolved D. In germline, CDR1 is SGHTA, CDR2 FQGNSA. CDR3 length equals 11 residues. V lost 5 bases and J lost 2, with 3 bases in between.

This CDR3 reads CAISESSREAFF. In nucleotides, the CDR3 is TGTGCCATCAGTGAGTCGAGTAGAGAAGCTTTCTTT. This chain connects TRBV10-3 to TRBJ1-1; D is unresolved. V was cut by 0 bases and J by 8 bases, with 7 bases left in between. The length of the CDR3 is 12 residues. Germline values: CDR1 ENHRY, CDR2 SYGVKD.

The CDR3, as DNA: TGTGCCAGCTCACCTACAGCTACCTACGAGCAGTACTTC. Amino acid sequence: CASSPTATYEQYF. The rearrangement links TRBV18 to TRBJ2-7; D is ambiguous. V was cut by 3 bases and J by 2 bases, with 8 bases left in between. CDR1 is KGHSH, CDR2 LQKENI, per germline. The CDR3 extends over 13 amino acids.

With regard to this clone: An end of the junction does not agree with germline; a read error may underlie this. This chain connects TRBV7-7 to TRBJ2-7; 12 bases fit TRBD1. The length of the CDR3 is 14 residues. Germline assignment: CDR1 SSHAT and CDR2 FNYEAQ (reference sequence). CDR3 loop: CASSSGTGGSEQYF. The CDR3 region has the DNA TGTGCTAGCAGCTCCGGGACAGGGGGCAGCGAGCAGTACTTC.

The chain has TRBV9 and TRBJ1-2; D unclear. Germline loops: CDR1 SGDLS, CDR2 YYNGEE. The CDR3 has 13 residues. Deletions cut 0 bases from V and 7 bases from J, with 10 bases between. CDR3 DNA sequence: TGTGCCAGCAGCGTAGTTGGGGTTGGTGGCTACACCTTC. Protein product: CASSVVGVGGYTF.

DNA for the CDR3: TGCCAGCCCCGGGGTCTGCAGTTCTTC. Translated: CQPRGLQFF. The J gene is TRBJ2-1, the V gene TRBV20-1; a weak D match, TRBD2 (5 bases). The CDR3 is 9 residues long. Germline values: CDR1 DFQATT, CDR2 SNEGSKA (reference sequence).

The CDR3 reads CASSVVAGTTEETQYF. CDR3 sequence (DNA): TGTGCCAGCAGTGTTGTGGCGGGTACGACCGAAGAGACCCAGTACTTC. The chain combines TRBV2 with TRBJ2-5; the D gene is possibly TRBD2 (5 bases). This CDR3 is 16 amino acids long. The ends were cut back, 4 bases at V and 3 bases at J, with 18 bases in the middle. Germline V gene sequence: CDR1 SNHLY, CDR2 FYNNEI.

As DNA, the CDR3 is TGTGCCAGCAGTGAAGCAGGGAACTACCGCACAGATACGCAGTATTTT. Translating it yields CASSEAGNYRTDTQYF. The V call is TRBV6-1, the J call TRBJ2-3, with D unresolved. This CDR3 has 16 residues. CDR1 and CDR2 from the germline V gene are MNHNS and SASEGT. V shed 0 bases and J shed 1 base, with 11 bases lying between them.

The V gene is TRBV25-1, the J gene TRBJ2-7; D unresolved. This CDR3 has 12 amino acids. Trimming left V 6 bases short and J 3 bases short, with 9 bases between. The germline V gene has CDR1 MGHDK and CDR2 SYGVNS. The CDR3 nucleotides are TGTGCCAGCAGGGACCGTGTCTACGAGCAGTACTTC. This translates into CASRDRVYEQYF.

The chain combines TRBV11-2 with TRBJ2-7; D not certain. This CDR3 region has 16 residues. Looked up from germline, CDR1 is SGHAT and CDR2 is FQNNGV. V dropped 5 bases and J dropped 6 bases, with 23 bases sitting between them. Written as DNA, the CDR3 is TGTGCCAGCAGCCCTAGATGGGGTCAGGCGTTTAGCGAGCAGTACTTC. Translation gives CASSPRWGQAFSEQYF.

The chain uses TRBV2 and TRBJ1-3; 10 nucleotides match TRBD1. From germline, CDR1 is SNHLY and CDR2 FYNNEI. The CDR3 is 15 amino acids. V gave up 6 bases and J gave up 3 bases; unmatched junction bases: 5. CDR3 loop: CASRPGQGIGNTIYF. The CDR3 DNA is TGTGCCAGCAGACCGGGACAGGGGATTGGAAACACCATATATTTT.

The chain has TRBV25-1 and TRBJ2-1; D may be TRBD2 (5 bases). With 8 bases removed from V and 9 bases from J, the gap between germline ends came to 14 bases. CDR3 length equals 12 residues. The germline V gene encodes CDR1 MGHDK and CDR2 SYGVNS. The CDR3: CASQLTSSEQFF. The CDR3 DNA sequence: TGTGCCAGCCAACTCACTAGTAGTGAGCAGTTCTTC.

This chain uses TRBV7-2 with TRBJ1-5; no definite D call. The CDR3 covers 12 residues. The germline V and J ends were trimmed by 4 bases and 9 bases, with 10 bases remaining between them. Germline CDR1 reads SGHTA; CDR2 reads FQGNSA. The CDR3 DNA sequence: TGTGCCAGCAGCTCATCACATGGGCCCCAGCATTTT. Amino acids: CASSSSHGPQHF.

The chain carries TRBV5-1 and TRBJ2-5; D is possibly TRBD2 (6 bases). The CDR3 sequence is 14 residues long. Trimming took off 2 bases at V and 3 bases at J, with 11 bases between the two ends. Germline V gene lookup returns CDR1 SGHRS and CDR2 YFSETQ. The CDR3 is CASSFGGVEETQYF. The DNA for the CDR3 is TGCGCCAGCAGCTTCGGGGGAGTGGAAGAGACCCAGTACTTC.